This T cell receptor beta chain was captured by sequencing in a study of OX40 agonist ivuxolimab in advanced cancers. Background on the study: The drug used for patients, ivuxolimab, was an agonistic anti-OX40 (CD134) antibody. Six ivuxolimab dose levels, 0.01 to 10 mg/kg, were given intravenously every 2 weeks.

Only in-frame clones appear in the TCRdb table, and some are missing; sequencing was by immunoSEQ multiplex PCR. The repertoire holds 58,000 or so clones, with over 75% as singletons. The CDR3 loop spans 15 amino acids. Germline trimming cut 3 bases from V and 5 bases from J; bases unmatched to any gene: 8. CDR1 SGHNT and CDR2 YYREEE come from the germline V gene (reference sequence). The chain uses TRBV5-4 and TRBJ1-1, with 9 bases aligning to TRBD1. The sequencing here drew on CD4+ or CD8+ T cells sorted from blood, taken in a trial of the OX40 agonist ivuxolimab. This TCR was sampled from an adult with an advanced solid tumor such as melanoma, head and neck, liver or kidney cancer. CDR3 sequence: CASSSGQGTGTEAFF. The CDR3 DNA reads as TGTGCCAGCAGCTCGGGACAGGGTACGGGGACTGAAGCTTTCTTT.